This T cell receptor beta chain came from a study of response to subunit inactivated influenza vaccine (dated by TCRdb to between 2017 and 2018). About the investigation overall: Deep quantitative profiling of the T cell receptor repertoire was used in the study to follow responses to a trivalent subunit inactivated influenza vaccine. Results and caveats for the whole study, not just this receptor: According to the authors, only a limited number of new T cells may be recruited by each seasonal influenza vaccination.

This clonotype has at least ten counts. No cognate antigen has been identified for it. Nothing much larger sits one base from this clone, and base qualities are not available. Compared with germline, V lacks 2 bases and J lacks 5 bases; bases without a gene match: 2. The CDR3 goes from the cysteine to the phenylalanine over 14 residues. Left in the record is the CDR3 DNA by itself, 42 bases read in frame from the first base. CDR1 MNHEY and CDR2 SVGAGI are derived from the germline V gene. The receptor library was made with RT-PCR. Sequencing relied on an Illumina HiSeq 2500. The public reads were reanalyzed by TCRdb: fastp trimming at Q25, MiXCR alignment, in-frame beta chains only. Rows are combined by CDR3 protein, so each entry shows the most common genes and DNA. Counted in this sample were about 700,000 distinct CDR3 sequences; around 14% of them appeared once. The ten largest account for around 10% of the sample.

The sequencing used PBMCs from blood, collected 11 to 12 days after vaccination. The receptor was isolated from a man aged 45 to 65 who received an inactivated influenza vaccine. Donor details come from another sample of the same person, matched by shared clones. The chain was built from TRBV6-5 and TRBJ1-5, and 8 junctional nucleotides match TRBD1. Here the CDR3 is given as CASSYDRGDQPQHF. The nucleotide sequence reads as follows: TGTGCCAGCAGTTACGACAGGGGCGATCAGCCCCAGCATTTT.